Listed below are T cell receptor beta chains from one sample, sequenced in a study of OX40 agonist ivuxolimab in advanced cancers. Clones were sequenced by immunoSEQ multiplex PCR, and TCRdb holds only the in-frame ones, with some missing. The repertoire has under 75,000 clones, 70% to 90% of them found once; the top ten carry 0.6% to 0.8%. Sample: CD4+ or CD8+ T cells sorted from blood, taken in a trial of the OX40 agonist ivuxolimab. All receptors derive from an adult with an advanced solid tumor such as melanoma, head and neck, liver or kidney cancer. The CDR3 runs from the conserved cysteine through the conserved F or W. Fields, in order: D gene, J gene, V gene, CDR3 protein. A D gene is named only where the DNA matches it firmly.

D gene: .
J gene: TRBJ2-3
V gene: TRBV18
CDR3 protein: CASSPAVTRDDTQYF

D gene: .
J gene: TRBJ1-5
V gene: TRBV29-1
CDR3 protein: CSVQTGRVGQPQHF

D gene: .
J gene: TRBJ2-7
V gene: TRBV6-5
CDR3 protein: CASSYLGRPGYEQYF

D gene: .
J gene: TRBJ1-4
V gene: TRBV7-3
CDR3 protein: CASSPTGSTNEKLFF

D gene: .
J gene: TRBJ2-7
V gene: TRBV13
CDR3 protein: CASSFHRDTYEQYF

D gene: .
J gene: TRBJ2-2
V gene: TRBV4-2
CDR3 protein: CASSHSGWGRGTGELFF

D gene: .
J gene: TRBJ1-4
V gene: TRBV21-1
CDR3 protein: CASSKVITTGGTATNEKLFF

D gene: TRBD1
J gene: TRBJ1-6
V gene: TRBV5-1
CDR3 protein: CASSSMTGSNSPLHF

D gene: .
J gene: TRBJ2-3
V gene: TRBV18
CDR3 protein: CASSPMADTQYF

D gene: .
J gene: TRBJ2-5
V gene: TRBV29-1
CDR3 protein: CSVVGQNTQYF

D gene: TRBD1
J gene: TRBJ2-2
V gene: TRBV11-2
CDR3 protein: CASIKGASGAGELFF

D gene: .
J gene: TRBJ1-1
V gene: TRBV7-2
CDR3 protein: CASSRRTQNTEAFF

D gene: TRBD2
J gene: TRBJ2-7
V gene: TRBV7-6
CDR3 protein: CASSPSGGGSPYEQYF

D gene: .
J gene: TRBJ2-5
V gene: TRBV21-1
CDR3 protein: CASTPLDCGETQYF

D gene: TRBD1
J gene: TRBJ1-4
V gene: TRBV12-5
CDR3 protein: CASGKADRDGEKLFF

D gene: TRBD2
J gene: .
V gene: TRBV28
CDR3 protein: CASSLGGRAYEQYF

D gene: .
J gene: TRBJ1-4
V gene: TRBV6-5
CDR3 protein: CASSSFFTNEKLFF

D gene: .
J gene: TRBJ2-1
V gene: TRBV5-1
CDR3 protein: CASSLNGYNEQFF

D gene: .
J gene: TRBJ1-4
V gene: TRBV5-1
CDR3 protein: CASNPSGSNEKLFF

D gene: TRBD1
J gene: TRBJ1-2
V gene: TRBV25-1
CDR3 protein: CASRPGGQGLVSGYTF

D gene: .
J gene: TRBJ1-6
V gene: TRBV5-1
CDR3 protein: CASSLNGRTSSYNSPLHF

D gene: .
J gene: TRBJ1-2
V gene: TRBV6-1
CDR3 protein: CASNDLGTGDYGYTF

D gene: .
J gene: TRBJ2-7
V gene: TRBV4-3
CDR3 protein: CASSQDTSGFEQYF

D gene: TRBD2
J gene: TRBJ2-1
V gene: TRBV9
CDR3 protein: CASSLAGMGTNEQFF

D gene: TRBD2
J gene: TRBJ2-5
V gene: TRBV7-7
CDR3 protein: CASSAGGHETQYF

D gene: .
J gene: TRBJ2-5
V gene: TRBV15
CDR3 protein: CATKPWRREEGETQYF

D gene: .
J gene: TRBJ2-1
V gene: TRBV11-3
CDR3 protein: CASSPAGQTINEQFF

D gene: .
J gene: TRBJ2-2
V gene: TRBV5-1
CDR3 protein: CASSLGTSPSGELFF

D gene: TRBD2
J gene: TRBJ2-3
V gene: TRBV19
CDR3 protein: CASSPRLAGSDTQYF

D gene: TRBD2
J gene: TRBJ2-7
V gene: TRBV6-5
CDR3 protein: CASGGRLAESYEQYF

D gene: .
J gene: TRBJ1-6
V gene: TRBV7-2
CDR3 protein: CASSPQAPSYNSPLHF

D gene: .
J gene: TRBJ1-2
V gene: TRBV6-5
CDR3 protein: CASYRTNYGYTF

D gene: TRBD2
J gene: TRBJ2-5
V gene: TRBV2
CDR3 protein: CASPGTSGDQETQYF

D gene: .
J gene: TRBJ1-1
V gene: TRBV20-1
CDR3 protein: CSANTAEAFF

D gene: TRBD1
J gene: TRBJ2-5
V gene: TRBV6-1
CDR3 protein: CAGGQGAISETQYF

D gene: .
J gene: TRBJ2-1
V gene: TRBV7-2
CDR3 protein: CASSLALYNEQFF

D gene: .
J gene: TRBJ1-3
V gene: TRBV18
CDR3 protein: CASSPGHVSSGNTIYF

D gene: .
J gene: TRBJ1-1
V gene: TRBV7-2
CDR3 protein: CASSLVPANTEAFF

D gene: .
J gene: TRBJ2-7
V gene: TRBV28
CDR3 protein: CASSDSSRPYEQYF

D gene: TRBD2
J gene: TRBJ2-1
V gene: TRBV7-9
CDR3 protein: CASSPGWTSGKNEQFF

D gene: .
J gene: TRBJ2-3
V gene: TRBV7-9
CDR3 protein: CASSLVSSTDTQYF

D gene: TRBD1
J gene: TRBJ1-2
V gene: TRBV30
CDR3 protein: CASRPGDRGRYGYGYTF

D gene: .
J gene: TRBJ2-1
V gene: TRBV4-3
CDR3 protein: CASSQDSGTLNYNEQFF

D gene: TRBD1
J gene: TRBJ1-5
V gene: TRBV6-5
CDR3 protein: CASSSTGVSQPQHF

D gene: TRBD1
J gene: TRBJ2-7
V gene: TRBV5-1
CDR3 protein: CASRLEHRGMFEQYF

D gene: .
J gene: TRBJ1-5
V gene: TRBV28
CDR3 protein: CASSPPHQPQHF

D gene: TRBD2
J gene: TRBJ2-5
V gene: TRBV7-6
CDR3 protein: CASSLLAVGETQYF

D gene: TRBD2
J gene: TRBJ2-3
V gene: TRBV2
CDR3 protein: CASRSGGTDTQYF

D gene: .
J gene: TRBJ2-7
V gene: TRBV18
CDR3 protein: CASSPLGQANSYEQYF

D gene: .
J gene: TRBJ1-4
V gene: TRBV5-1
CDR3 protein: CASSLRSGREKLFF

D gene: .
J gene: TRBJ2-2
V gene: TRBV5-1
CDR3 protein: CASSLAGPKNTGELFF

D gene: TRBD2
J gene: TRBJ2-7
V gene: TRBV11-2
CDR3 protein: CASSHGTSPYEQYF

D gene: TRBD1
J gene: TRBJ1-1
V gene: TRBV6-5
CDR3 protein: CASTYRTGAEAFF